A selection of T cell receptor beta chains follows, all from one sample in a study of CD8 T cells in Susac syndrome. TCRdb reprocessed the immunoSEQ multiplex PCR reads with MiXCR, giving one entry per CDR3 protein. There are 150,000 to 200,000 distinct CDR3 sequences in the sample; about 94% occur only once, and approximately 0.14% lies in the top ten. Sequencing was done on a sample of CD4+ T cells from PBMCs. These receptors were taken from a human donor in good health. CDR3s include the opening cysteine and the closing phenylalanine or tryptophan. The D gene is left open where the match is weak. Not all rows give a size; the values are once, few, many and, for expanded clones, a class.

D gene	clone size	V gene	J gene	CDR3 protein	CDR3 DNA
-	-	TRBV5-1	TRBJ1-4	CASSLSGAGKKLFF	TGCGCCAGCAGCTTGTCAGGGGCTGGTAAAAAACTGTTTTTT
TRBD1	-	TRBV4-1	TRBJ1-2	CASSHRGRGDYGYTF	TGCGCCAGCAGCCATCGCGGCAGGGGGGACTATGGCTACACCTTC
-	-	TRBV5-1	TRBJ2-5	CASSWPGQETQYF	TGCGCCAGCAGTTGGCCGGGCCAAGAGACCCAGTACTTC
-	-	TRBV27	TRBJ1-1	CASSLRDTTEAFF	TGTGCCAGCAGTTTAAGGGATACCACTGAAGCTTTCTTT
-	-	TRBV6-6	TRBJ1-6	CACKSPSSYNSPLHF	TGTGCCTGTAAAAGCCCGAGCTCCTATAATTCACCCCTCCACTTT
TRBD2	-	TRBV2	TRBJ2-5	CASSGAGGQETQYF	TGTGCCAGCAGTGGGGCGGGGGGGCAAGAGACCCAGTACTTC
-	-	TRBV25-1	TRBJ1-4	CASTPATNEKLFF	TGTGCCAGTACGCCTGCAACTAATGAAAAACTGTTTTTT
TRBD2	once	TRBV6-5	TRBJ2-5	CASSYSRPTSGGGETQYF	TGTGCCAGCAGTTACTCGAGGCCGACTAGCGGGGGAGGAGAGACCCAGTACTTC
-	-	TRBV14	TRBJ2-7	CASSPPGSQQYF	TGTGCCAGCAGTCCTCCAGGGTCGCAGCAGTACTTC
-	-	TRBV3-1	TRBJ2-7	CASSQVYGGLGEQYF	TGTGCCAGCAGCCAAGTCTACGGGGGGCTGGGCGAGCAGTACTTC
-	once	TRBV14	TRBJ1-1	CASSPSSGYTEAFF	TGTGCCAGCAGCCCCTCTTCAGGGTACACTGAAGCTTTCTTT
-	-	TRBV6-1	TRBJ1-1	CASRPYPRGLNTEAFF	TGTGCCAGCAGGCCATACCCCAGGGGATTGAACACTGAAGCTTTCTTT
TRBD2	-	TRBV5-1	TRBJ2-1	CASSMGGRDEQFF	TGCGCCAGCAGCATGGGCGGGAGAGATGAGCAGTTCTTC
-	-	TRBV12-3/TRBV12-4	TRBJ2-7	CASRPGDDRPYEQYF	TGTGCCAGCAGGCCTGGGGATGACAGACCCTACGAGCAGTACTTC
-	once	TRBV7-8	TRBJ2-5	CASSAKTYQETQYF	TGTGCCAGCAGCGCTAAGACTTACCAAGAGACCCAGTACTTC
-	-	TRBV2	TRBJ2-3	CASSEALPGDTQYF	TGTGCCAGCAGTGAAGCGCTTCCCGGTGATACGCAGTATTTT
TRBD2	few	TRBV3-1	TRBJ2-7	CASSRSGGKDEQYF	TGTGCCAGCAGCCGTAGCGGGGGAAAGGACGAGCAGTACTTC
-	once	TRBV2	TRBJ1-2	CASSGSNYGYTF	TGTGCCAGCAGTGGCTCCAACTATGGCTACACCTTC
-	-	TRBV7-9	TRBJ1-6	CACSNTGDSPLHF	TGTGCTTGCAGCAACACGGGGGATTCACCCCTCCACTTT
-	few	TRBV18	TRBJ2-5	CASSGTGTAQETQYF	TGTGCCAGCTCGGGTACCGGGACGGCTCAAGAGACCCAGTACTTC
TRBD1	-	TRBV29-1	TRBJ2-7	CSVELRQGYEQYF	TGCAGCGTTGAGCTTCGACAGGGCTACGAGCAGTACTTC
-	-	TRBV29-1	TRBJ1-1	CSVGTSIMNTEAFF	TGCAGCGTTGGGACCTCTATTATGAACACTGAAGCTTTCTTT
-	-	TRBV6-1	TRBJ2-5	CASSARAPTAQETQYF	TGTGCCAGCAGTGCTCGGGCTCCTACTGCTCAAGAGACCCAGTACTTC
-	-	TRBV5-1	TRBJ1-1	CASSLEGLGTEAFF	TGCGCCAGCAGCTTGGAAGGGTTGGGCACTGAAGCTTTCTTT
-	-	TRBV7-2	TRBJ2-1	CASSPDLEFNEQFF	TGTGCCAGCAGCCCGGATCTGGAGTTCAATGAGCAGTTCTTC
-	-	TRBV4-1	TRBJ2-2	CASSQGTGRLAGELFF	TGCGCCAGCAGCCAAGGCACAGGGAGGTTGGCCGGGGAGCTGTTTTTT
TRBD1	-	TRBV7-3	TRBJ2-2	CASSLTLAGGNGELFF	TGTGCCAGCAGCTTAACTCTAGCAGGGGGCAACGGGGAGCTGTTTTTT
-	-	TRBV18	TRBJ2-3	CASSPSTATDTQYF	TGTGCCAGCTCACCATCGACAGCAACAGATACGCAGTATTTT
TRBD1	-	TRBV28	TRBJ2-7	CASSSGTASAQYF	TGTGCCAGCAGTTCAGGGACAGCTAGTGCGCAGTACTTC
-	-	TRBV4-2	TRBJ1-3	CASTSGPDSSGNTIYF	TGTGCCAGCACTTCCGGCCCCGACAGCTCTGGAAACACCATATATTTT
-	-	TRBV12-3/TRBV12-4	TRBJ2-5	CASSSDRGGETQYF	TGTGCCAGCAGTTCAGACAGAGGAGGGGAGACCCAGTACTTC
TRBD2	once	TRBV2	TRBJ2-5	CASTPGAQRGVETQYF	TGTGCCAGCACCCCGGGGGCCCAGCGGGGGGTCGAGACCCAGTACTTC
-	-	TRBV5-4	TRBJ2-6	CASSFPRGDSGANVLTF	TGTGCCAGCAGCTTCCCTAGAGGGGACTCTGGGGCCAACGTCCTGACTTTC
-	-	TRBV3-1	TRBJ2-7	CASSSGTTYEQYF	TGTGCCAGCAGCTCCGGGACAACCTACGAGCAGTACTTC
-	-	TRBV3-1	TRBJ2-7	CASSQVVPYEQYF	TGTGCCAGCAGCCAAGTAGTGCCCTACGAGCAGTACTTC
-	-	TRBV24-1	TRBJ2-3	CATSDSTGFTDTQYF	TGTGCCACCAGTGATTCTACAGGGTTCACAGATACGCAGTATTTT
TRBD2	-	TRBV4-2	TRBJ2-5	CASSRSLGTSQETQYF	TGTGCCAGCAGCCGCTCGCTGGGGACTAGCCAAGAGACCCAGTACTTC
TRBD2	-	TRBV7-2	TRBJ2-5	CASSQAGTGLAGGKQYF	TGTGCCAGCAGCCAAGCCGGAACGGGACTAGCGGGGGGTAAACAGTACTTC
TRBD2	-	TRBV20-1	TRBJ2-4	CSARGTSGGANIQYF	TGCAGTGCTAGAGGGACTAGCGGGGGGGCGAACATTCAGTACTTC
-	few	TRBV5-6	TRBJ2-7	CASSGTGSSYEQYF	TGTGCCAGCAGCGGGACCGGGAGCTCCTACGAGCAGTACTTC
-	-	TRBV12-3/TRBV12-4	TRBJ2-7	CASSPTPGKTALSYEQYF	TGTGCCAGCAGTCCCACCCCGGGGAAGACAGCTTTATCCTACGAGCAGTACTTC
TRBD2	-	TRBV4-1	TRBJ2-5	CASSQLGLAGGKETQYF	TGCGCCAGCAGCCAGCTAGGACTAGCGGGGGGTAAAGAGACCCAGTACTTC
TRBD2	-	TRBV18	TRBJ2-5	CASSPTSGGETQYF	TGTGCCAGCTCACCTACTAGCGGGGGCGAGACCCAGTACTTC
TRBD2	-	TRBV5-1	TRBJ2-5	CASSLGLAVQETQYF	TGCGCCAGCAGCTTGGGCCTAGCGGTCCAAGAGACCCAGTACTTC
-	-	TRBV5-4	TRBJ2-5	CASTYRLDGRETQYF	TGTGCCAGCACCTATCGTCTCGACGGGCGGGAGACCCAGTACTTC
-	once	TRBV12-3/TRBV12-4	TRBJ2-1	CASSFDSQREQFF	TGTGCCAGCAGTTTTGACTCCCAGCGTGAGCAGTTCTTC
-	-	TRBV27	TRBJ1-1	CASRVGRWQNTEAFF	TGTGCCAGCAGGGTAGGGCGGTGGCAGAACACTGAAGCTTTCTTT
-	-	TRBV5-6	TRBJ1-6	CASSARDTYSPLHF	TGTGCCAGCAGCGCCCGGGACACTTATTCACCCCTCCACTTT
TRBD1	-	TRBV4-1	TRBJ1-4	CASSHPDRDDEKLFF	TGCGCCAGCAGCCACCCAGACAGGGACGACGAAAAACTGTTTTTT